The 16 T cell receptor beta chains below were found in one sample sequenced in a study of T cell repertoires in cytomegalovirus infection (dated 2019 in TCRdb). The sequencer was an Illumina HiSeq 1500. TCRdb reprocessed the public reads (quality trimming at Q25 with fastp, clone calling with MiXCR) and kept in-frame beta chains. Each record represents a unique CDR3 protein, reported with the most common genes and DNA among its rows. This sample is represented by tens of thousands of distinct CDR3 sequences; about 27% of them were singletons. The ten largest clonotypes hold about 60% of the sample. Antigens of these TCRs are unknown. Taken with the paper, the label for treatment or condition translates to: in vitro stimulation with specific CMV peptide epitopes to enrich CMV-specific T cells. The sequencing here drew on CD8+ T cells from cultured PBMCs, taken from culture after CMV antigen stimulation. These receptors were obtained from a human donor in good health (CMV status not recorded). Some clones in this sample may be carry-over from other donors' samples.

This clonotype showed up just a few times. The rearrangement uses TRBV20-1 and TRBJ1-2, with D possibly TRBD1 on 5 matching bases. The CDR3 length is 14 residues. Germline V gene lookup returns CDR1 DFQATT and CDR2 SNEGSKA (reference sequence). The V and J ends lost 5 bases and 6 bases respectively, with 19 bases between them. The CDR3 DNA sequence: TGCAGTGCTCGCCCAGGGTATTGGGATAATGGCTACACCTTC. Protein product: CSARPGYWDNGYTF.

This clonotype was recorded a few times. The DNA of the CDR3 is TGTGCCAGCAGTGAACAGACTAGTTGGGGGGAGACCCAGTACTTC. This translates into CASSEQTSWGETQYF. The V gene is TRBV2, the J gene TRBJ2-5; a possible D gene is TRBD2 (6 bases). Deletions cut 2 bases from V and 5 bases from J, with 15 bases between. In germline, CDR1 is SNHLY, CDR2 FYNNEI. CDR3 length: 15 residues. Combining the CDR3 with reference TRBV2 and TRBJ2-5 gives the whole variable domain EPEVTQTPSHQVTQMGQEVILRCVPISNHLYFYWYRQILGQKVEFLVSFYNNEISEKSEIFDDQFSVERPDGSNFTLKIRSTKLEDSAMYFCASSEQTSWGETQYFGPGTRLLVL.

This clonotype was seen more than once but under ten times. The chain links TRBV4-2 to TRBJ1-6; D possibly corresponds to TRBD1 (6 bases). This CDR3 contains 17 residues. Germline assignment: CDR1 LGHNA and CDR2 YNFKEQ. Deletions cut 0 bases from V and 6 bases from J, with 15 bases between. The CDR3 region is CASSQDLGGIPNSPLHF. The DNA for the CDR3 is TGTGCCAGCAGCCAAGATCTGGGGGGCATCCCTAATTCACCCCTCCACTTT.

The chain recombines TRBV19 with TRBJ2-7; the D gene could be TRBD1 or TRBD2 (5 bases each). Per germline, CDR1 LNHDA and CDR2 SQIVND (reference sequence). Trimming removed 7 bases at V and 0 bases at J, with 13 bases between. The CDR3 contains 14 residues. CDR3 sequence: CASKSRGDSYEQYF. The CDR3 DNA reads TGTGCCAGTAAGTCGAGGGGCGACTCCTACGAGCAGTACTTC. Filled out from reference TRBV19 and TRBJ2-7, the complete variable domain reads DGGITQSPKYLFRKEGQNVTLSCEQNLNHDAMYWYRQDPGQGLRLIYYSQIVNDFQKGDIAEGYSVSREKKESFPLTVTSAQKNPTAFYLCASKSRGDSYEQYFGPGTRLTVT.

This sequence joins TRBV12-3 or TRBV12-4 and TRBJ2-1; 14 nucleotides agree with TRBD2. The junction had 12 bases not matched to a gene; V was cut back by 4 bases and J by 4 bases. This CDR3 contains 19 residues. The CDR3 here is CASSYIGTSGSWVYNEQFF. Written as DNA, the CDR3 is TGTGCCAGCAGTTACATAGGGACTAGCGGGAGTTGGGTTTACAATGAGCAGTTCTTC.

The chain joins TRBV5-6 to TRBJ2-3, with 8 nucleotides matching TRBD2. In germline, CDR1 is SGHDT, CDR2 YYEEEE. The CDR3 totals 16 residues. The V gene end was trimmed by 0 bases and the J gene end by 1 base; junction bases not matched to a gene: 4. Here the CDR3 DNA reads TGTGCCAGCAGCTTGGTCGCGGGAGGACGCACAGATACGCAGTATTTT. Protein sequence: CASSLVAGGRTDTQYF.

This clonotype came up many times. The chain combines TRBV7-9 with TRBJ1-5; D may be TRBD1 (5 bases). With 5 bases removed from V and 0 bases from J, the gap between germline ends came to 8 bases. CDR1 SEHNR and CDR2 FQNEAQ come from the germline V gene (reference sequence). The CDR3 contains 14 residues. The CDR3 nucleotides read TGTGCCAGCAGCCGGGACTCTAGCAATCAGCCCCAGCATTTT. It yields the protein CASSRDSSNQPQHF. The full variable domain, completed using reference TRBV7-9 and TRBJ1-5, is DTGVSQNPRHKITKRGQNVTFRCDPISEHNRLYWYRQTLGQGPEFLTYFQNEAQLEKSRLLSDRFSAERPKGSFSTLEIQRTEQGDSAMYLCASSRDSSNQPQHFGDGTRLSIL.

This clonotype was recorded at least ten times. J is TRBJ2-5 and V is TRBV7-8, with TRBD2 as a possible D gene (5 bases). The CDR3 has 15 residues. V was trimmed by 1 base and J by 1 base, leaving 10 bases between them. From germline, CDR1 is SGHVS and CDR2 FQNEAQ. CDR3 amino acids: CASSLEGAPQETQYF. The CDR3 region has the DNA TGTGCCAGCAGCTTAGAGGGAGCACCCCAAGAGACCCAGTACTTC.

The table lists this clonotype with a few counts. The chain employs TRBV7-9 and TRBJ1-2; tentative D call: TRBD1 (6 bases). Per the germline V gene, CDR1 is SEHNR and CDR2 is FQNEAQ (reference sequence). Trimming removed 4 bases at V and 4 bases at J, with 13 bases between. CDR3 length: 14 residues. CDR3 coding DNA: TGTGCCAGCAGCTCGGATGGACAGTCCTATGGCTACACCTTC. Protein sequence: CASSSDGQSYGYTF.

This clonotype was counted a few times. This chain links TRBV6-5 with TRBJ2-1, with 7 bases fitting TRBD2. Trimming at V came to 8 bases and at J to 2 bases, leaving 9 bases not matched to a gene. This CDR3 has 15 amino acids. From germline, CDR1 is MNHEY and CDR2 SVGAGI. The CDR3 bases are TGTGCCAGCCCTTATGGGGGGAGGGCCTACAATGAGCAGTTCTTC. It specifies CASPYGGRAYNEQFF.

This clonotype has more than one count but fewer than ten. The rearrangement uses TRBV19 and TRBJ2-7; weak D call: TRBD1 (5 bases). The V gene's germline CDR1 is LNHDA and CDR2 SQIVND (reference sequence). The CDR3 spans 14 residues. The V gene lost 9 bases and the J gene lost 4 bases, with 19 bases spanning the gap. The CDR3 protein is CASEGVEWAYEQYF. CDR3 DNA sequence: TGTGCCAGCGAAGGGGTAGAGTGGGCTTACGAGCAGTACTTC.

This clonotype occurred many times. The V and J genes are TRBV7-9 and TRBJ2-7, with no clear D. Germline V gives CDR1 SEHNR, CDR2 FQNEAQ (reference sequence). V was clipped by 7 bases and J by 1 base, with 11 bases between them. CDR3 length: 13 amino acids. CDR3 nucleotide sequence: TGTGCCAGCATCCCAACACAATCCTACGAGCAGTACTTC. Protein sequence: CASIPTQSYEQYF.

This clonotype has more than one count but fewer than ten. V is TRBV20-1 and J is TRBJ2-5; possibly TRBD2 for D (7 bases). The CDR3 consists of 14 residues. Germline V gene sequence: CDR1 DFQATT, CDR2 SNEGSKA (reference sequence). V was shortened by 5 bases and J by 5 bases, with 18 bases between the two germline ends. The CDR3 DNA sequence: TGCAGTGCTGGCTTTTCGGCGGGGGCGGAGACCCAGTACTTC. Its translation is CSAGFSAGAETQYF.

V is TRBV30 and J is TRBJ2-7; D is possibly TRBD2 (6 bases). Germline V CDR1 and CDR2: GTSNPN, SVGIG (reference sequence). CDR3 length: 11 residues. V was shortened by 5 bases and J by 6 bases, with 11 bases between the two germline ends. CDR3 sequence (DNA): TGTGCCTGGTCCGTGGGGGGCGAGCAGTACTTC. Amino acid sequence: CAWSVGGEQYF. Full variable domain (outside the CDR3, taken from reference TRBV30 and TRBJ2-7): SQTIHQWPATLVQPVGSPLSLECTVEGTSNPNLYWYRQAAGRGLQLLFYSVGIGQISSEVPQNLSASRPQDRQFILSSKKLLLSDSGFYLCAWSVGGEQYFGPGTRLTVT.

This clonotype was recorded a few times. V usage is TRBV12-3 or TRBV12-4 and J usage is TRBJ2-7; D is unclear. The CDR3 length is 15 residues. V shed 7 bases and J shed 0 bases, with 16 bases lying between them. The CDR3 region has the DNA TGTGCCAGCACCCCGTCCCCATTGAGCTCCTACGAGCAGTACTTC. Protein product: CASTPSPLSSYEQYF.

This clonotype was seen a few times. V and J are TRBV4-1 and TRBJ2-7; 7 nucleotides match TRBD2. J was trimmed by 3 bases and V by 5 bases; bases with no gene match: 1. The V gene's germline CDR1 is MGHRA and CDR2 YSYEKL. The CDR3 covers 12 residues. The CDR3 reads CASSASGYEQYF. CDR3 bases: TGCGCCAGCAGCGCTAGCGGCTACGAGCAGTACTTC.